The present T cell receptor (beta chain) was sequenced within a study of T cell responses to AZD1222 COVID-19 vaccine. For this clone: Its specificity is unknown. Distinct nucleotide sequences in the sample also encode this CDR3.

Whole-study results and caveats: Distributed over spike, vaccine-associated CD4 TCRs predominated at 160-218 and 743-854.

Produced via immunoSEQ multiplex PCR; TCRdb's table is partial and in-frame only. Here the sample spans over 80,000 clones, approximately 91% being singletons. V was pared by 4 bases and J by 4 bases, with 3 bases between. This CDR3 contains 11 residues. Looked up from germline, CDR1 is SGHVS and CDR2 is FNYEAQ. The study pooled second doses at about 4 or about 12 weeks. The sequences come from peripheral blood, collected 28 days after the second AZD1222 dose. The chain joins TRBV7-6 to TRBJ2-3; D is uncertain. This receptor was identified in an adult who received the AZD1222 COVID-19 vaccine. CDR3 residues: CASSSADTQYF. The DNA for the CDR3 is TGTGCCAGCAGCTCGGCAGATACGCAGTATTTT.